A selection of T cell receptor beta chains follows, all from one sample in a study of shared clonotypes between healthy human individuals. Sequencing was performed with immunoSEQ multiplex PCR; in TCRdb, only in-frame clones are kept and a portion is missing. This sample has approximately 2.4 million clones, with approximately 96% found just once. The specimen was naive CD4+ T cells sorted from blood. These TCRs come from a man aged 18 to 30 in good health. CDR3s include the opening cysteine and the closing phenylalanine or tryptophan. The D gene is left open where the match is weak. Clone size is not always given. Where it is, it says once, few, many or a class for expanded clones.

j_gene,d_gene,v_gene,abundance,CDR3aa,CDR3nt
TRBJ2-3,TRBD2,TRBV6-5,NA,CASGGGPGDTQYF,TGTGCCAGCGGCGGGGGGCCCGGAGATACGCAGTATTTT
TRBJ2-5,NA,TRBV19,once,CASSIGPSGAIETQYF,TGTGCCAGTAGTATAGGCCCCTCCGGGGCCATAGAAACCCAGTACTTC
TRBJ1-5,NA,TRBV1,NA,CTSSQVAFLNQPQHF,TGCACCAGCAGCCAAGTAGCTTTCCTGAATCAGCCCCAGCATTTT
TRBJ2-7,TRBD2,TRBV30,NA,CAGSSGTGSYEQYF,TGTGCCGGATCTAGCGGGACGGGGTCCTACGAGCAGTACTTC
TRBJ2-5,TRBD1,TRBV6-5,NA,CASSSPGTGGMETQYF,TGTGCCAGCAGTTCCCCCGGGACAGGGGGTATGGAGACCCAGTACTTC
TRBJ2-7,TRBD2,TRBV5-1,NA,CASTLGGHEQYF,TGCGCCAGCACCCTGGGAGGGCACGAGCAGTACTTC
TRBJ2-1,NA,TRBV7-9,few,CASSLDSINEQFF,TGTGCCAGCAGCTTAGACAGCATCAATGAGCAGTTCTTC
TRBJ1-5,NA,TRBV5-5,NA,CASSLTGNQPQHF,TGTGCCAGCAGCTTGACAGGCAATCAGCCCCAGCATTTT
TRBJ2-5,TRBD1,TRBV6-5,NA,CASNDRVRETQYF,TGTGCCAGCAACGACAGGGTCAGAGAGACCCAGTACTTC
TRBJ2-1,NA,TRBV5-4,NA,CASSLGGPYNEQFF,TGTGCCAGCAGCTTGGGGGGGCCCTACAATGAGCAGTTCTTC
TRBJ2-2,NA,TRBV7-9,once,CASRPTGNTGELFF,TGTGCCAGCAGACCGACAGGGAACACCGGGGAGCTGTTTTTT
TRBJ1-2,TRBD1,TRBV4-1,once,CASSQTNQGVGGYTF,TGCGCCAGCAGCCAAACCAACCAGGGGGTCGGGGGCTACACCTTC
TRBJ2-5,TRBD2,TRBV6-6,NA,CASRPRLAGGLETQYF,TGTGCCAGCAGGCCACGGCTAGCGGGGGGCCTCGAGACCCAGTACTTC
TRBJ2-6,TRBD1,TRBV5-1,NA,CASSLAPGQENVLTF,TGCGCCAGCAGCTTGGCACCAGGACAGGAAAACGTCCTGACTTTC
TRBJ1-2,NA,TRBV10-3,once,CAISESGGNYGYTF,TGTGCCATCAGTGAGTCGGGGGGGAACTATGGCTACACCTTC
TRBJ1-5,NA,TRBV7-9,NA,CASSTDREGGNQPQHF,TGTGCCAGCAGCACAGACCGGGAGGGTGGCAATCAGCCCCAGCATTTT
TRBJ2-5,TRBD2,TRBV6-6,NA,CASSSGTSNSQTQYF,TGTGCCAGCAGTTCCGGGACTAGCAATTCGCAGACCCAGTACTTC
TRBJ1-1,NA,TRBV10-3,NA,CAISQGLGNTEAFF,TGTGCCATCAGCCAGGGGCTGGGGAACACTGAAGCTTTCTTT
TRBJ1-2,NA,TRBV5-5,NA,CASSYQGPFNYGYTF,TGTGCCAGCAGCTATCAGGGACCGTTTAACTATGGCTACACCTTC
TRBJ2-5,NA,TRBV7-9,once,CASSVPGLSKLETQYF,TGTGCCAGCAGCGTCCCGGGCCTATCTAAGTTAGAGACCCAGTACTTC
TRBJ2-3,NA,TRBV28,NA,CASSLPGAGLRTQYF,TGTGCCAGCAGTTTGCCAGGGGCTGGGTTGCGAACGCAGTATTTT
TRBJ2-3,NA,TRBV29-1,NA,CSVVRGVDTQYF,TGCAGCGTTGTAAGAGGGGTAGATACGCAGTATTTT
TRBJ1-1,NA,TRBV29-1,NA,CSVGFQGLKGTEAFF,TGCAGCGTTGGGTTCCAGGGGCTAAAGGGCACTGAAGCTTTCTTT
TRBJ2-1,TRBD2,TRBV18,once,CASSPPRGGALEQFF,TGTGCCAGCTCACCGCCGCGCGGGGGGGCCCTTGAGCAGTTCTTC
TRBJ2-3,NA,TRBV20-1,NA,CSALGGLTQYF,TGCAGTGCCTTGGGGGGACTTACGCAGTATTTT
TRBJ2-7,TRBD2,TRBV7-2,NA,CASSSGTSGSRSYEQYF,TGTGCCAGCAGCTCGGGGACTAGCGGGAGTAGGTCCTACGAGCAGTACTTC
TRBJ1-5,TRBD1,TRBV5-4,NA,CASSLADGTASNQPQHF,TGTGCCAGCAGCTTGGCCGATGGGACAGCGAGCAATCAGCCCCAGCATTTT
TRBJ1-1,NA,TRBV4-1,NA,CASSQDRATSTPGDTEAFF,TGCGCCAGCAGCCAAGATAGGGCGACCAGCACCCCGGGTGACACTGAAGCTTTCTTT